Here is one T cell receptor (beta chain) with its context. The length of the CDR3 is 13 residues. The V and J ends lost 7 bases and 8 bases, in that order; junction bases with no gene match: 11. CDR1 and CDR2 (germline): GTSNPN, SVGIG (reference sequence). TCRdb's copy holds only in-frame clones and misses some; the assay was immunoSEQ multiplex PCR. The sample records approximately 200,000 clones, less than 90% being singletons. The record originates from a study of blood T cell repertoires in COVID-19. The sample was peripheral blood. This TCR was sampled from a man aged 25 to 40 with acute or convalescent COVID-19. The V gene is TRBV30, the J gene TRBJ2-7; 10 nucleotides agree with TRBD1. The CDR3 protein is CASSPDRGAQQYF. The CDR3 DNA reads as TGTGCCTCGTCGCCGGACAGGGGGGCCCAGCAGTACTTC.